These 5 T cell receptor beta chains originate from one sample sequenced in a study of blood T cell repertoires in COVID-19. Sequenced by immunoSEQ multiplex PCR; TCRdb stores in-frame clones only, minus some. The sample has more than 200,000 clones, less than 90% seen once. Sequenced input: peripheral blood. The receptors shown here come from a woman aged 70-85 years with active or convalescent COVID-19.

The CDR3 reads CASTPGQGASEQYF. CDR3 DNA: TGTGCCAGCACCCCGGGACAGGGGGCGAGTGAGCAGTACTTC. The J gene is TRBJ2-7, the V gene TRBV28, with 12 nucleotides matching TRBD1. The length of the CDR3 is 14 residues. Germline loops: CDR1 MDHEN, CDR2 SYDVKM. V dropped 7 bases and J dropped 7; count of bases not matched to a gene: 8.

The CDR3 DNA reads as TGCGCCAGCAGCCAAGATTTTCGGGGTGAATACAATGAGCAGTTCTTC. Encoded protein: CASSQDFRGEYNEQFF. The V and J genes are TRBV4-1 and TRBJ2-1; weak D call: TRBD2 (5 bases). V lost 0 bases, J lost 4 bases, and 13 bases lay in between. Germline CDR1 and CDR2: MGHRA and YSYEKL. The CDR3 extends over 16 amino acids.

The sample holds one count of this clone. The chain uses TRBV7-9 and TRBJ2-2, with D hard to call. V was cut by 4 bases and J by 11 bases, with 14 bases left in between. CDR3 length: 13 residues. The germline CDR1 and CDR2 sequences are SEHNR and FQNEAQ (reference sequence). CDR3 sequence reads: CASSSVNRVELFF. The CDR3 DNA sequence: TGTGCCAGCAGCTCAGTAAACCGGGTCGAGCTGTTTTTT.

CDR3 bases: TGTGCCAGCAGCTTAGATCGGAGAGATGGCTACACCTTC. This translates into CASSLDRRDGYTF. This chain links TRBV11-2 with TRBJ1-2; D uncertain. This CDR3 comprises 13 residues. Germline V gene sequence: CDR1 SGHAT, CDR2 FQNNGV. V gave up 0 bases and J gave up 6 bases, with 8 bases separating them. Combining the CDR3 with reference TRBV11-2 and TRBJ1-2 gives the whole variable domain EAGVAQSPRYKIIEKRQSVAFWCNPISGHATLYWYQQILGQGPKLLIQFQNNGVVDDSQLPKDRFSAERLKGVDSTLKIQPAKLEDSAVYLCASSLDRRDGYTFGSGTRLTVV.

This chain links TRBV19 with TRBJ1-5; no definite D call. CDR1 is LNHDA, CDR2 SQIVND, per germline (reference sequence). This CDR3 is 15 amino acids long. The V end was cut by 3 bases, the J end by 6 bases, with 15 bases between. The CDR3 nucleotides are TGTGCCAGTAGTATCCAGGCCGCTTTCCGTCAGCCCCAGCATTTT. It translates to CASSIQAAFRQPQHF.